The 26 T cell receptor beta chains in this list originate from one sample, sequenced in a study of regulatory T cells in long-lasting Graves disease. Time point described: persistent/refractory GD, antithyroid drugs over 5 years with positive TRAb. The TCR library used RNA extracted from PBMCs. Construction of TCR beta libraries relied on iRepertoire HTBI primers and on Arm-PCR targeting CDR3 regions. TCRdb recomputed calls from the multiplex PCR reads with MiXCR, one row per CDR3 protein. The repertoire holds about 300,000 distinct CDR3 sequences, 20% to 25% seen once, with around three fifths in the top ten. The starting material was peripheral blood mononuclear cells (PBMCs), obtained when the disease was refractory, from a patient treated with antithyroid drugs. The receptors shown here come from a female donor with Graves disease.

This clonotype occurred many times. This chain links TRBV20-1 with TRBJ2-7; perhaps D is TRBD1 or TRBD2 (5 bases each). V gave up 6 bases and J gave up 2 bases, with 17 bases separating them. CDR3 size: 14 residues. Germline CDR1 is DFQATT and CDR2 is SNEGSKA (reference sequence). The CDR3, as DNA: TGCAGTGCAACCGGGACCGAGAAGACCTACGAGCAGTACTTC. It encodes CSATGTEKTYEQYF.

The genes are TRBV6-1 and TRBJ2-7, with 7 bases aligning to TRBD1. This CDR3 is built from 14 residues. The germline gives CDR1 MNHNS, CDR2 SASEGT. V gave up 6 bases and J gave up 3 bases; unmatched junction bases: 8. In DNA form, the CDR3 reads TGTGCCAGCAGCCCCCGGGACAGATACTACGAGCAGTACTTC. Translating it yields CASSPRDRYYEQYF.

This clonotype has at least ten counts. The chain combines TRBV20-1 with TRBJ2-2, with unresolved D. The CDR3 has 14 residues. In germline, CDR1 is DFQATT, CDR2 SNEGSKA (reference sequence). Trimming took 1 base from V and 0 from J, leaving 6 bases between them. CDR3 coding DNA: TGCAGTGCTAGAGTGATAGCGAACACCGGGGAGCTGTTTTTT. Translating gives CSARVIANTGELFF.

The V call is TRBV28, the J call TRBJ1-2; D is uncertain. Germline values: CDR1 MDHEN, CDR2 SYDVKM. The length of the CDR3 is 14 residues. V lost 5 bases, J lost 5 bases, and 15 bases lay in between. For the CDR3, the DNA is TGTGCCAGCAGTATTACATCCTCCCCATATGGCTACACCTTC. It is translated as CASSITSSPYGYTF.

The V call is TRBV10-2, the J call TRBJ2-7; either TRBD1 or TRBD2 may supply D (5 bases each). The CDR3 is 13 residues long. The germline V gene encodes CDR1 WSHSY and CDR2 SAAADI. V was clipped by 9 bases and J by 3 bases, with 15 bases between them. The CDR3 coding sequence is TGCGCCAGTCAGCCGGGGCCTCTCTACGAGCAGTACTTC. Translating gives CASQPGPLYEQYF.

This clonotype came up many times. The gene calls are TRBV3-1 and TRBJ2-5, with 10 bases fitting TRBD1. Germline values: CDR1 LGHDT, CDR2 YNNKEL (reference sequence). The V gene end was trimmed by 4 bases and the J gene end by 5 bases; junction bases not matched to a gene: 4. The CDR3 is made up of 14 amino acids. For the CDR3, the DNA is TGTGCCAGCAGCCGACAGGGGGCCACGGAGACCCAGTACTTC. It translates to CASSRQGATETQYF.

This clonotype was recorded at least ten times. The chain recombines TRBV27 with TRBJ1-4; D might be TRBD1 (6 bases). The CDR3 is 15 amino acids. Germline assignment: CDR1 MNHEY and CDR2 SMNVEV (reference sequence). Deletions cut 6 bases from V and 3 bases from J, with 14 bases between. The CDR3 loop reads CASSLQGLSNEKLFF. In DNA form, the CDR3 reads TGTGCCAGCAGCTTACAGGGATTGTCTAATGAAAAACTGTTTTTT.

In nucleotides, the CDR3 is TGTGCCAGCAGCTATGGACGAGCTGGAAACACCATATATTTT. Its translation is CASSYGRAGNTIYF. The J gene is TRBJ1-3, the V gene TRBV7-2; D is undetermined. The germline V gene encodes CDR1 SGHTA and CDR2 FQGNSA. The CDR3 contains 14 residues. V was shortened by 4 bases and J by 2 bases, with 9 bases between the two germline ends.

The rearrangement uses TRBV5-6 and TRBJ2-7, with a tentative D call TRBD2 (7 bases). Germline V CDR1 and CDR2: SGHDT, YYEEEE. This CDR3 comprises 15 residues. Deletions cut 0 bases from V and 4 bases from J, with 14 bases between. CDR3 bases: TGTGCCAGCAGCTTGGGGGGGGGCCATCGTTACGAGCAGTACTTC. Encoded protein: CASSLGGGHRYEQYF.

This clonotype has more than one count but fewer than ten. V gene TRBV10-3 combines with J gene TRBJ2-7, with D perhaps assigned TRBD1 or TRBD2 (5 bases each). Per germline, CDR1 ENHRY and CDR2 SYGVKD. This CDR3 spans 14 amino acids. Trimming removed 6 bases at V and 3 bases at J, with 15 bases between. CDR3 region: CAIRRVERGYEQYF. The CDR3 DNA reads as TGTGCCATCAGAAGGGTGGAGAGGGGCTACGAGCAGTACTTC.

The chain is built from TRBV7-8 and TRBJ2-7; D is uncertain. Germline-derived CDR1 and CDR2 are SGHVS and FQNEAQ. The CDR3 length is 15 residues. With 3 bases removed from V and 3 bases from J, the gap between germline ends came to 15 bases. DNA of the CDR3: TGTGCCAGCAGCTTCCAAAGGGCAGGAGACTACGAGCAGTACTTC. This codes for CASSFQRAGDYEQYF.

The V gene is TRBV4-3, the J gene TRBJ1-6; D is unresolved. Between the trimmed V and J ends, which lost 4 bases and 16 bases, there was a span of 20 bases. The CDR3 contains 14 residues. Per the germline V gene, CDR1 is LGHNA and CDR2 is YSLEER. The CDR3 DNA is TGCGCCAGCAGCCGGGTGGGATTGAGAGAGGGACTCCACTTT. Translation: CASSRVGLREGLHF.

The chain carries TRBV10-3 and TRBJ2-2; D is ambiguous. With 3 bases removed from V and 5 bases from J, the gap between germline ends came to 4 bases. CDR1 is ENHRY, CDR2 SYGVKD, per germline. The CDR3 runs 12 residues. The CDR3 loop is CAISDTTGELFF. Here the CDR3 DNA reads TGTGCCATCAGTGACACGACCGGGGAGCTGTTTTTT.

This clonotype was seen ten or more times. The genes are TRBV10-3 and TRBJ2-7; TRBD1 might be the D (6 bases). The CDR3 loop spans 13 amino acids. The germline V and J ends were trimmed by 3 bases and 6 bases, with 12 bases remaining between them. The germline gives CDR1 ENHRY, CDR2 SYGVKD. Here the CDR3 DNA reads TGTGCCATCAGTGAACAGGGTTTACGCGAGCAGTACTTC. Amino acids: CAISEQGLREQYF.

V usage is TRBV27 and J usage is TRBJ2-1; a possible D gene is TRBD1 (6 bases). Germline V lookup: CDR1 MNHEY, CDR2 SMNVEV (reference sequence). The CDR3 length is 14 residues. With 2 bases removed from V and 2 bases from J, the gap between germline ends came to 7 bases. The DNA for the CDR3 is TGTGCCAGCAGTTTAGGGGGCCCCTACAATGAGCAGTTCTTC. The encoded protein is CASSLGGPYNEQFF.

This clonotype has at least ten counts. The V and J genes are TRBV2 and TRBJ1-2, with 8 bases fitting TRBD1. The CDR3 has 13 residues. In germline, CDR1 is SNHLY, CDR2 FYNNEI. The J segment lost 10 bases and the V segment lost 4 bases, leaving 8 bases of the junction unmatched. This CDR3 reads CASSGTGRNAYTF. CDR3 in DNA: TGTGCCAGCAGTGGGACAGGGAGGAATGCCTACACCTTC.

This chain connects TRBV28 to TRBJ2-5; D gene uncertain. Germline V gene sequence: CDR1 MDHEN, CDR2 SYDVKM. CDR3 length equals 13 residues. Trimming removed 6 bases from V and 7 bases from J, with 15 bases in between. For the CDR3, the DNA is TGTGCCAGCAGGGCCCGTGGTTCGGGGACCCAGTACTTC. It yields the protein CASRARGSGTQYF. The full variable domain, its missing parts supplied by reference TRBV28 and TRBJ2-5, is DVKVTQSSRYLVKRTGEKVFLECVQDMDHENMFWYRQDPGLGLRLIYFSYDVKMKEKGDIPEGYSVSREKKERFSLILESASTNQTSMYLCASRARGSGTQYFGPGTRLLVL.

This clonotype turned up a few times. V is TRBV12-3 or TRBV12-4 and J is TRBJ1-5; D is undetermined. CDR3 length equals 15 residues. V dropped 0 bases and J dropped 3 bases, with 9 bases sitting between them. In DNA, the CDR3 is TGTGCCAGCAGTTTAGCAGAGGGAGTCAATCAGCCCCAGCATTTT. Translated: CASSLAEGVNQPQHF.

This clonotype occurred a few times. The chain employs TRBV28 and TRBJ1-5, with D tentatively TRBD1 (5 bases). The CDR3 has 15 residues. V lost 3 bases and J 1 base, leaving 10 bases between the germline ends. CDR1 and CDR2 (germline): MDHEN, SYDVKM. In DNA form, the CDR3 reads TGTGCCAGCAGTTTGGGGGATTTGAGCAATCAGCCCCAGCATTTT. Amino acid sequence: CASSLGDLSNQPQHF.

On this clonotype itself: A much bigger clone sits one base away, suggesting this may be a read error. The gene calls are TRBV6-1 and TRBJ2-7, with D maybe TRBD1 (6 bases). The germline CDR1 and CDR2 sequences are MNHNS and SASEGT. The CDR3 consists of 12 residues. DNA for the CDR3: TGTGCCTGCAGTACTCAGGGGTACGAGCAGTACTTC. Its translation: CACSTQGYEQYF.

This clonotype was seen a few times. The chain links TRBV3-2 to TRBJ2-1; TRBD2 reflects the table's D call only, with no check against the DNA. TRBV3-2 is annotated as a pseudogene. The CDR3 runs 16 residues. CDR3 sequence: CASSQPTSGDNNEQFF. The CDR3 region has the DNA TGTGCCAGCAGCCAACCCACTAGCGGGGATAACAATGAGCAGTTCTTC.

This clonotype was seen ten or more times. CDR3 in amino acids: CASSSIELYEQYF. Here the CDR3 DNA reads TGTGCCAGCAGCTCAATCGAACTCTACGAGCAGTACTTC. The chain recombines TRBV7-8 with TRBJ2-7, with unresolved D. CDR1 and CDR2 from the germline V gene are SGHVS and FQNEAQ. The CDR3 totals 13 residues. V was pared by 4 bases and J by 3 bases, with 10 bases between.

In this sample, this clonotype turned up a few times. This chain joins TRBV7-2 and TRBJ2-2; 8 bases match TRBD1. Germline trimming cut 5 bases from V and 1 base from J; bases unmatched to any gene: 12. The CDR3 extends over 18 amino acids. Germline loops: CDR1 SGHTA, CDR2 FQGNSA. The CDR3 protein is CASSHPAWTGRNTGELFF. The DNA for the CDR3 is TGTGCCAGCAGCCACCCGGCCTGGACAGGGAGGAACACCGGGGAGCTGTTTTTT.

The V and J genes are TRBV30 and TRBJ1-1, with D maybe TRBD1 (5 bases). The germline V gene encodes CDR1 GTSNPN and CDR2 SVGIG (reference sequence). This CDR3 comprises 13 residues. V was cut by 1 base and J by 1 base, with 7 bases left in between. The CDR3 DNA reads as TGTGCCTGGAGTGGGGGCCAGAACACTGAAGCTTTCTTT. It is translated as CAWSGGQNTEAFF.

This clonotype was observed once. The chain links TRBV30 to TRBJ2-3; D remains ambiguous. This CDR3 region has 13 residues. CDR1 and CDR2 (germline): GTSNPN, SVGIG (reference sequence). Trimming removed 1 base from V and 1 base from J, with 6 bases in between. CDR3 bases: TGTGCCTGGAGTGCTGGCCGCACAGATACGCAGTATTTT. Translation: CAWSAGRTDTQYF.

This clonotype occurred a few times. The chain recombines TRBV6-1 with TRBJ1-1; D might be TRBD1 (5 bases). CDR3 length equals 13 residues. CDR1 and CDR2 from the germline V gene are MNHNS and SASEGT. With 6 bases removed from V and 3 bases from J, the gap between germline ends came to 11 bases. CDR3 residues: CASRPTDYTEAFF. CDR3 bases: TGTGCCAGCAGGCCGACAGACTACACTGAAGCTTTCTTT.